This T cell receptor (beta chain) was observed in a study of response to subunit inactivated influenza vaccine. The CDR3 totals 19 residues. V shed 11 bases, J shed 1 base, and the junction held 19 bases outside the gene matches. General study points: Authors suggested seasonal influenza vaccinations each recruit few new T cells.

Note on this clonotype: The antigen is not known.

TCRdb ran MiXCR on the RT-PCR reads and lists one entry per CDR3 protein. The data contain hundreds of thousands of distinct CDR3 sequences, approximately 7.6% of them singletons. The rearrangement links TRBV12-3 or TRBV12-4 to TRBJ2-2; TRBD1 aligns across 10 bases. The input for sequencing was PBMCs from blood, taken less than 30 months after vaccination. The clonotype comes from a man aged 45-69 years who received an inactivated influenza vaccine. The chain's CDR3 is CALRDGDRGLVWNTGELFF. The CDR3 DNA sequence: TGTGCCCTCCGAGATGGGGACAGGGGTTTAGTGTGGAACACCGGGGAGCTGTTTTTT.